This T cell receptor beta chain was identified during a study of OX40 agonist ivuxolimab in advanced cancers. Study-wide context: Dose-escalation patients' cancers were hepatocellular carcinoma, melanoma, renal cell or head and neck cancer.

Study-wide results and caveats: Normalized expansion of T-cell clones was also low for some nonresponders.

Of note for this clone: Its target is unknown.

Profiling relied on immunoSEQ multiplex PCR, and the TCRdb table lists in-frame clones only, not all of them. The data hold some 50,000 clones, with roughly 94% observed a single time. The CDR3 has 14 residues. Trimming left V 4 bases short and J 4 bases short, with 14 bases between. CDR1 and CDR2 (germline): SQVTM, ANQGSEA. The J gene is TRBJ2-1, the V gene TRBV29-1; D gene unclear. The sample was CD4+ or CD8+ T cells sorted from blood, taken in a trial of the OX40 agonist ivuxolimab. This clonotype was sampled from an adult with an advanced solid tumor such as melanoma, head and neck, liver or kidney cancer. DNA of the CDR3: TGCAGCGTTGTTAGGCTAGATCGATACAATGAGCAGTTCTTC. It codes for CSVVRLDRYNEQFF.